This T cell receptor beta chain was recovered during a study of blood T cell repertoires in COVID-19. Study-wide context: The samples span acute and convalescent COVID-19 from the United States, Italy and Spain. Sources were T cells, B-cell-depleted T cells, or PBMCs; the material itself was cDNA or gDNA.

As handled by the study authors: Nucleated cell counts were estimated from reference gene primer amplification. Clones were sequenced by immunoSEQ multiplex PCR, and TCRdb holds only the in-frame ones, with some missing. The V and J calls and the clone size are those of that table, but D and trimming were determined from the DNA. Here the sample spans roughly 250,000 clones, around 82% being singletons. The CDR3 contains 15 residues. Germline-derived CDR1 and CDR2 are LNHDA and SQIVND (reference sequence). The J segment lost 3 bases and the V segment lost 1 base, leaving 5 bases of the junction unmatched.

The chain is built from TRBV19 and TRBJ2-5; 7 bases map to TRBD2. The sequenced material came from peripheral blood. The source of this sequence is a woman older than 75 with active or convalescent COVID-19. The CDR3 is CASSIGWEGEETQYF. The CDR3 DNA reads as TGTGCCAGTAGTATAGGATGGGAGGGCGAAGAGACCCAGTACTTC.